This T cell receptor (beta chain) was documented in a study of blood T cell repertoires in COVID-19. Libraries were prepared by immunoSEQ multiplex PCR; TCRdb keeps only in-frame clonotypes and omits some of them. The repertoire consists of roughly 100,000 clones, with roughly 79% occurring once and the leading ten covering approximately 9%. This receptor was taken from a woman aged 70-85 years with acute or convalescent COVID-19. Sequences were obtained from peripheral blood.

The chain's CDR3 is CSVFAMAGGPMAKNIQYF. The CDR3 DNA is TGCAGCGTTTTTGCTATGGCGGGAGGGCCAATGGCCAAAAACATTCAGTACTTC. The V call is TRBV29-1, the J call TRBJ2-4, with TRBD2 matching over 9 bases. The V segment lost 5 bases and the J segment 1 base; nucleotides outside the gene matches: 15. The CDR3 loop spans 18 amino acids. In germline, CDR1 is SQVTM, CDR2 ANQGSEA.